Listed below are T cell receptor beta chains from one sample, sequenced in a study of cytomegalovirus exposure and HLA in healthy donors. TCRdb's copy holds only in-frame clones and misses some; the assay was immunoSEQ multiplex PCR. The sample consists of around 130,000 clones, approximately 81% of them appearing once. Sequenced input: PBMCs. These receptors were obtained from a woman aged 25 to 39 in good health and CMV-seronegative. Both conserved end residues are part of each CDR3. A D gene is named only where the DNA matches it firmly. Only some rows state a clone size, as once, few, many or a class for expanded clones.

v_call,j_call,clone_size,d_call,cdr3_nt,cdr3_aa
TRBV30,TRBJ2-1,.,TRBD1,TGTGCCTGGGGTCCGGGGACAGGACAAGGACAGTTCTTC,CAWGPGTGQGQFF
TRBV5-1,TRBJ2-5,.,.,TGCGCCAGCAGCCGCATCAGGGGAAATTTGGAGACCCAGTACTTC,CASSRIRGNLETQYF
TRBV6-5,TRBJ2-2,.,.,TGTGCCAGCAGTTACTCGAGCGTTATGGGTGGAGGGGAGCTGTTTTTT,CASSYSSVMGGGELFF
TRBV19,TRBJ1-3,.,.,TGTGCCAGTAGTATTACCCCACCGGACACCATATATTTT,CASSITPPDTIYF
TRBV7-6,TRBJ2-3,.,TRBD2,TGTGCCAGCAGCCGGAGCGGGGGGCTCACAGATACGCAGTATTTT,CASSRSGGLTDTQYF
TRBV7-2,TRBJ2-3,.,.,TGTGCCAGCAGCTTAGGAGTCACCAGCACAGATACGCAGTATTTT,CASSLGVTSTDTQYF
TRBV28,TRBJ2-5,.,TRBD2,TGTGCCAGCAGTTCCAGCGGGGCCGCAGGTTCGACCCAGTACTTC,CASSSSGAAGSTQYF
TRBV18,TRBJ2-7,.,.,TGTGCCAGCTCACCAGTATTCAGCCGGGGGACAGCGAGCTCCTACGAGCAGTACTTC,CASSPVFSRGTASSYEQYF
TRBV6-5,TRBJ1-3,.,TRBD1,TGTGCCAGCAGGCTACAGGGGACTGGAAACACCATATATTTT,CASRLQGTGNTIYF
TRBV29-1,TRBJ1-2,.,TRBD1,TGCAGCGTTGTTTCCCCCGGGACAGATTATGGCTACACCTTC,CSVVSPGTDYGYTF
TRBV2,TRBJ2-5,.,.,TGTGCCAGCAGCGCGTCTTCGGAGACCCAGTACTTC,CASSASSETQYF
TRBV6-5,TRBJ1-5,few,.,TGTGCCAGCCAAGAGGGGGAGCATCAGCCCCAGCATTTT,CASQEGEHQPQHF
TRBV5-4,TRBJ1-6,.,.,TGTGCCAGCAGCTTGGGACGGGCCTATAATTCACCCCTCCACTTT,CASSLGRAYNSPLHF
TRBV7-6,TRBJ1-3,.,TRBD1,TGTGCCAGCAGCCAGACAGGGACTGGAAACACCATATATTTT,CASSQTGTGNTIYF
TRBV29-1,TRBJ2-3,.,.,TGCAGCGTTGAAGATTCTAGAGGGTCCACGGATACGCAGTATTTT,CSVEDSRGSTDTQYF